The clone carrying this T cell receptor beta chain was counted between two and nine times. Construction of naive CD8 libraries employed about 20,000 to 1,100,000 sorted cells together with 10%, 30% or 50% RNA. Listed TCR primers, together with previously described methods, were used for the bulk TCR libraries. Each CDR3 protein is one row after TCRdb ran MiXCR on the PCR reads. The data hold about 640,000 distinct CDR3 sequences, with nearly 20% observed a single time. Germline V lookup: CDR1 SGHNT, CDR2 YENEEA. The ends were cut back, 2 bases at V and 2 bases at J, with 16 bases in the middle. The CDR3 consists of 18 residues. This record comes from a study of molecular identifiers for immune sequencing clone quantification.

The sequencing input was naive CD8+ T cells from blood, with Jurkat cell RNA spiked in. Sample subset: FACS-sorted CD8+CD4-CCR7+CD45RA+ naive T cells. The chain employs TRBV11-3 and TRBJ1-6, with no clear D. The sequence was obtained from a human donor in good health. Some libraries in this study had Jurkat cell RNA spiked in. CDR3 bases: TGTGCCAGCAGCTTAAAGAGGTCGAAAACCCCCTATAATTCACCCCTCCACTTT. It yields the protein CASSLKRSKTPYNSPLHF. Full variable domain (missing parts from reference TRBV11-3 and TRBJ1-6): EAGVVQSPRYKIIEKKQPVAFWCNPISGHNTLYWYLQNLGQGPELLIRYENEEAVDDSQLPKDRFSAERLKGVDSTLKIQPAELGDSAVYLCASSLKRSKTPYNSPLHFGNGTRLTVT.